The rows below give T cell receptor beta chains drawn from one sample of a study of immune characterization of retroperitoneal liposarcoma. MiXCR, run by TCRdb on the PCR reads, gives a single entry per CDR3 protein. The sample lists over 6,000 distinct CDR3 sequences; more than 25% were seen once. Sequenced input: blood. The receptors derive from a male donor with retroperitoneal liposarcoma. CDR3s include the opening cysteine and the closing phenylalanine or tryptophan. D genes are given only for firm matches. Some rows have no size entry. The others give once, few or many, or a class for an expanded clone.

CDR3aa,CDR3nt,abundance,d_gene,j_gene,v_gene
CASSARTGAGNTIYF,TGCGCCAGCAGCGCGAGGACAGGGGCTGGAAACACCATATATTTT,NA,TRBD1,TRBJ1-3,TRBV5-1
CASSLGSGYEQYF,TGTGCCAGCAGCTTAGGCTCCGGGTACGAGCAGTACTTC,NA,NA,TRBJ2-7,TRBV11-3
CASSLNSLRDSPLHF,TGTGCCAGCAGCTTAAACTCGCTTCGGGATTCACCCCTCCACTTT,few,NA,TRBJ1-6,TRBV11-3
CASIANINEQFF,TGTGCCAGCATTGCGAACATCAATGAGCAGTTCTTC,medium-sized,NA,TRBJ2-1,TRBV6-1
CASSLELAGLQETQYF,TGTGCCAGCAGCTTAGAGCTAGCGGGATTACAAGAGACCCAGTACTTC,NA,TRBD2,TRBJ2-5,TRBV7-8
CASSFHGGEQYF,TGTGCCAGCAGCTTCCACGGGGGGGAGCAGTACTTC,many,TRBD2,TRBJ2-7,TRBV11-2
CASSEAGAWGYTF,TGTGCCAGCAGTGAAGCGGGGGCTTGGGGCTACACCTTC,many,NA,TRBJ1-2,TRBV6-1
CSARGLAVFVNEQFF,TGCAGTGCTAGAGGACTAGCGGTCTTCGTCAATGAGCAGTTCTTC,NA,TRBD2,TRBJ2-1,TRBV20-1
CASSTSGSYNEQFF,TGTGCCAGCAGTACTAGCGGGAGCTACAATGAGCAGTTCTTC,medium-sized,TRBD2,TRBJ2-1,TRBV6-1
CASSARTGGGTDTQYF,TGTGCCAGCAGTGCCCGGACAGGGGGTGGCACAGATACGCAGTATTTT,many,TRBD1,TRBJ2-3,TRBV6-1
CASSPLGGSAYNEQFF,TGTGCCAGCAGCCCGCTGGGCGGGAGTGCCTACAATGAGCAGTTCTTC,NA,TRBD2,TRBJ2-1,TRBV14
CASSSSGSGETQFF,TGTGCCAGCAGTTCTAGCGGGAGTGGGGAGACCCAGTTCTTC,many,TRBD2,TRBJ2-1,TRBV12-3/TRBV12-4
CASSPGQGNEQFF,TGTGCCAGCAGTCCGGGACAGGGGAATGAGCAGTTCTTC,NA,TRBD1,TRBJ2-1,TRBV6-8
CASSGTVYNEQFF,TGTGCCAGCAGTGGGACCGTCTACAATGAGCAGTTCTTC,few,NA,TRBJ2-1,TRBV6-1
CASSYSVNEQYF,TGTGCCAGCAGTTACTCGGTCAACGAGCAGTACTTC,few,NA,TRBJ2-7,TRBV6-6
CASSLGRGGETQYF,TGTGCCAGCAGCTTAGGCAGGGGTGGAGAGACCCAGTACTTC,few,NA,TRBJ2-5,TRBV7-2
CASSFSDTEAFF,TGTGCCAGCAGCTTCTCGGACACTGAAGCTTTCTTT,many,NA,TRBJ1-1,TRBV7-9
CASSVRVRGGEQYF,TGTGCCAGCAGCGTCCGGGTCCGGGGGGGAGAGCAGTACTTC,NA,TRBD2,TRBJ2-7,TRBV11-2
CASSFIGGLSSYNEQYF,TGTGCCAGCAGCTTCATTGGAGGGCTGAGCTCCTACAATGAGCAGTACTTC,medium-sized,NA,TRBJ2-7,TRBV5-6
CASSSFTNTGELFF,TGTGCCAGCAGCTCCTTTACGAACACCGGGGAGCTGTTTTTT,many,NA,TRBJ2-2,TRBV7-8
CASSYSRGTTLETQYF,TGTGCCAGCAGTTACTCCCGGGGGACAACTTTAGAGACCCAGTACTTC,few,NA,TRBJ2-5,TRBV6-6
CASSNRVSYEQYF,TGTGCCAGCAGTAACAGGGTCTCCTACGAGCAGTACTTC,NA,NA,TRBJ2-7,TRBV6-1
CASSDSASYNEQFF,TGTGCCAGCAGTGATTCCGCTTCCTACAATGAGCAGTTCTTC,NA,NA,TRBJ2-1,TRBV6-1
CASSPQRGGTDTQYF,TGTGCCAGCAGCCCCCAGCGGGGGGGCACAGATACGCAGTATTTT,many,TRBD2,TRBJ2-3,TRBV6-1
CASSFGGSYNEQFF,TGTGCCAGCAGCTTTGGGGGTTCTTACAATGAGCAGTTCTTC,NA,NA,TRBJ2-1,TRBV11-3
CASSLTSHGEQFF,TGTGCCAGCAGCCTGACTAGTCACGGTGAGCAGTTCTTC,NA,NA,TRBJ2-1,TRBV12-3/TRBV12-4
CASSRVGDRGTNSPLHF,TGTGCCAGCAGCCGAGTCGGGGACAGGGGGACTAATTCACCCCTCCACTTT,NA,TRBD1,TRBJ1-6,TRBV7-2
CASSLQRINSPLHF,TGTGCCAGCAGCTTACAGAGAATTAATTCACCCCTCCACTTT,many,NA,TRBJ1-6,TRBV6-1
CASSATGGISEAFF,TGTGCCAGCAGTGCGACAGGGGGCATCTCTGAAGCTTTCTTT,NA,TRBD1,TRBJ1-1,TRBV6-1
CASSLTSTRRIF,TGTGCCAGCAGCTTAACTTCGACGCGACGAATCTTC,many,NA,TRBJ1-2,TRBV7-3
CASRGLSGGPGIQYF,TGTGCCAGCAGGGGGCTGTCGGGGGGGCCCGGCATTCAGTACTTC,medium-sized,TRBD2,TRBJ2-4,TRBV12-3/TRBV12-4
CASSFPNSGSGNEQFF,TGTGCCAGCAGCTTTCCCAATAGCGGGAGTGGTAATGAGCAGTTCTTC,NA,TRBD2,TRBJ2-1,TRBV7-8
CSALRQAPGEQFF,TGCAGTGCTCTCCGACAGGCACCAGGTGAGCAGTTCTTC,NA,NA,TRBJ2-1,TRBV20-1
CASSRGSTQRSSTRPEQYF,TGTGCCAGCAGCCGAGGGTCCACCCAGCGGTCGTCTACTCGCCCCGAGCAGTACTTC,NA,NA,TRBJ2-7,TRBV6-1
CASSLSGADTQYF,TGTGCCAGCAGCCTTAGCGGTGCAGATACGCAGTATTTT,NA,NA,TRBJ2-3,TRBV7-8
CASRDATDTQYF,TGTGCCAGCAGGGACGCCACAGATACGCAGTATTTT,many,NA,TRBJ2-3,TRBV6-6
CASSLAGYEQYF,TGTGCCAGCAGTTTAGCCGGATACGAGCAGTACTTC,many,NA,TRBJ2-7,TRBV12-3/TRBV12-4
CASSPPVQEDTGELFF,TGTGCCAGCTCACCACCGGTACAGGAGGACACCGGGGAGCTGTTTTTT,once,NA,TRBJ2-2,TRBV18
CASSPWDGSSYNEQFF,TGTGCCAGCAGCCCTTGGGACGGAAGCTCCTACAATGAGCAGTTCTTC,NA,NA,TRBJ2-1,TRBV7-2
CASSSPAGVQETQYF,TGTGCCAGCAGTTCGCCAGCGGGGGTACAAGAGACCCAGTACTTC,medium-sized,TRBD2,TRBJ2-5,TRBV28
CASSLDGGQNQPQHF,TGCGCCAGCAGCCTAGACGGAGGTCAAAATCAGCCCCAGCATTTT,few,NA,TRBJ1-5,TRBV5-1
CASRLELSSYNEQFF,TGTGCCAGCAGATTAGAGTTGAGCTCCTACAATGAGCAGTTCTTC,many,NA,TRBJ2-1,TRBV11-2
CASSQEFGAGSTDTQYF,TGCGCCAGCAGCCAAGAATTTGGAGCAGGGAGCACAGATACGCAGTATTTT,NA,NA,TRBJ2-3,TRBV4-3
CASRPGQYNEQYF,TGTGCCAGCAGGCCGGGACAGTACAATGAGCAGTACTTC,medium-sized,TRBD1,TRBJ2-5,TRBV6-1